These 22 T cell receptor beta chains originate from one sample sequenced in a study of blood T cells in healthy people across ages (dated by TCRdb to the mid-2010s). The receptor library was made with 5' RACE. Data came from an Illumina HiSeq 2500. A second about 7 to 11 cycle PCR used a sample-barcoded 5' primer and a J-beta primer mix. TCRdb cleaned the public reads at Q25 with fastp, built clones with MiXCR and kept in-frame beta chains. A single entry per CDR3 protein holds the most common genes and DNA from its merged rows. The sample includes 1.5 million or so distinct CDR3 sequences, with approximately 40% observed a single time. Of the sample, 7% to 9% falls within the top ten clones. Sequencing was carried out using blood. These TCRs come from a woman aged 18-30 years in good health.

The chain carries TRBV20-1 and TRBJ2-5; no definite D call. The CDR3 sequence is 10 residues long. The germline gives CDR1 DFQATT, CDR2 SNEGSKA (reference sequence). Trimming took off 5 bases at V and 6 bases at J, with 7 bases between the two ends. For the CDR3, the DNA is TGCAGTGCTGGGCCCCAGACCCAGTACTTC. Amino acid sequence: CSAGPQTQYF.

This clonotype came up a few times. V gene TRBV29-1 combines with J gene TRBJ2-5, with D possibly being TRBD2 (5 bases). CDR1 and CDR2 (germline): SQVTM, ANQGSEA. Deletions cut 1 base from V and 7 bases from J, with 16 bases between. This CDR3 has 14 amino acids. The DNA of the CDR3 is TGCAGCGTTGAAGGGGAAGGGCCCGGAGGGACCCAGTACTTC. Its translation: CSVEGEGPGGTQYF.

There are a few counts of this clonotype. This sequence joins TRBV13 and TRBJ1-1, with D unclear. Trimming removed 2 bases from V and 4 bases from J, with 5 bases in between. Germline lookup yields CDR1 PRHDT and CDR2 FYEKMQ (reference sequence). This CDR3 comprises 12 residues. The CDR3 DNA sequence: TGTGCCAGCAGCTTATCACCCACTGAAGCTTTCTTT. Translating gives CASSLSPTEAFF.

The gene calls are TRBV20-1 and TRBJ2-2; D possibly corresponds to TRBD2 (6 bases). The CDR3 runs 15 residues. V was clipped by 6 bases and J by 4 bases, with 18 bases between them. Looked up from germline, CDR1 is DFQATT and CDR2 is SNEGSKA (reference sequence). In nucleotides, the CDR3 is TGCAGTGCACCATTCGAGCGGGCTCCCACCGGGGAGCTGTTTTTT. It specifies CSAPFERAPTGELFF.

This clonotype was seen more than once but under ten times. CDR3 residues: CSARATMGQGINYGYTF. CDR3 DNA sequence: TGCAGTGCTAGGGCGACCATGGGACAGGGGATTAACTATGGCTACACCTTC. The chain links TRBV20-1 to TRBJ1-2; TRBD1 agrees at 10 bases. Germline V lookup: CDR1 DFQATT, CDR2 SNEGSKA (reference sequence). With V trimmed by 3 bases and J by 1 base, 11 bases remained unmatched. The CDR3 has 17 residues.

This clonotype came up a few times. The chain links TRBV7-2 to TRBJ1-5; D unresolved. Trimming took off 1 base at V and 2 bases at J, with 9 bases between the two ends. Germline V gene data show CDR1 as SGHTA and CDR2 as FQGNSA. The CDR3 contains 15 residues. The CDR3 is CASSLGLTGNQPQHF. The DNA for the CDR3 is TGTGCCAGCAGCTTAGGACTGACGGGCAATCAGCCCCAGCATTTT. Together with reference TRBV7-2 and TRBJ1-5, the CDR3 gives the full variable domain: GAGVSQSPSNKVTEKGKDVELRCDPISGHTALYWYRQSLGQGLEFLIYFQGNSAPDKSGLPSDRFSAERTGGSVSTLTIQRTQQEDSAVYLCASSLGLTGNQPQHFGDGTRLSIL.

V and J are TRBV6-5 and TRBJ2-7; D is perhaps TRBD2 (6 bases). Trimming pared 5 bases from V and 0 bases from J, leaving 17 bases between. This CDR3 contains 16 residues. Germline values: CDR1 MNHEY, CDR2 SVGAGI. This chain's CDR3 is CASSQQGTASSYEQYF. CDR3 in DNA: TGTGCCAGCAGTCAGCAAGGGACTGCCAGCTCCTACGAGCAGTACTTC.

The table lists this clonotype with many counts. The chain is built from TRBV7-8 and TRBJ1-1; D is possibly TRBD1 (5 bases). Trimming cost V 1 base and J 4 bases, with 10 bases left between them. This CDR3 comprises 14 residues. Germline V gives CDR1 SGHVS, CDR2 FQNEAQ. The chain's CDR3 is CASSLGPGSTEAFF. The CDR3 DNA is TGTGCCAGCAGCTTAGGCCCAGGGTCCACTGAAGCTTTCTTT.

The rearrangement joins TRBV7-9 to TRBJ1-4; 10 bases map to TRBD1. Germline V gene data show CDR1 as SEHNR and CDR2 as FQNEAQ (reference sequence). This CDR3 region has 17 residues. V lost 4 bases to trimming and J lost 3 bases; unmatched junction nucleotides: 8. The CDR3 here is CASSSPDRGKANEKLFF. CDR3 nucleotides: TGTGCCAGCAGCTCCCCGGACAGGGGGAAGGCTAATGAAAAACTGTTTTTT.

Regarding this clonotype: A much larger clone is a single base away; this may be a read error. V and J are TRBV7-2 and TRBJ1-5, with D unclear. Trimming shortened V by 5 bases and J by 3 bases, and 8 bases separated the two germline ends. Germline CDR1 SGHTA, CDR2 FQGNSA. The CDR3 is 13 amino acids. CDR3 nucleotides: TGTGCCAGCAGCGTAGAGGACAATCAGCCCCAGCATTTT. Its protein product is CASSVEDNQPQHF.

There are a few counts of this clonotype. V gene TRBV10-3 combines with J gene TRBJ2-7; possible D gene TRBD2, 5 bases. The CDR3 runs to 12 residues. The germline V gene encodes CDR1 ENHRY and CDR2 SYGVKD. Trimming removed 6 bases at V and 2 bases at J, with 8 bases between. The CDR3 sequence: CAISRTPYEQYF. The CDR3, as DNA: TGTGCCATCAGCAGGACTCCCTACGAGCAGTACTTC.

This chain connects TRBV12-3 or TRBV12-4 to TRBJ2-1; TRBD2 matches at 7 bases. Judging by the DNA end, TRBJ2-7 fits better; the J call may be wrong. The CDR3 covers 15 residues. The chain's CDR3 is CASRVKAGLNNEQYF. CDR3 nucleotides: TGTGCCAGCAGGGTGAAAGCGGGACTCAACAATGAGCAGTACTTC.

This clonotype has only a few counts. This chain uses TRBV7-9 with TRBJ2-3; unclear D gene. The CDR3 extends over 13 amino acids. Trimming stripped 4 bases from V and 2 bases from J, with 7 bases between. Germline V gene data show CDR1 as SEHNR and CDR2 as FQNEAQ (reference sequence). CDR3 in amino acids: CASSSDATDTQYF. DNA for the CDR3: TGTGCCAGCAGCTCCGACGCCACAGATACGCAGTATTTT.

V usage is TRBV2 and J usage is TRBJ2-1; TRBD1 aligns across 7 bases. Germline V lookup: CDR1 SNHLY, CDR2 FYNNEI. The V gene end was trimmed by 7 bases and the J gene end by 8 bases; junction bases not matched to a gene: 11. The CDR3 spans 14 residues. The CDR3 nucleotides are TGTGCCAGCATACGTGGATTTCAGGGGGATGAGCAGTTCTTC. Protein product: CASIRGFQGDEQFF. Full variable domain (outside the CDR3, taken from reference TRBV2 and TRBJ2-1): EPEVTQTPSHQVTQMGQEVILRCVPISNHLYFYWYRQILGQKVEFLVSFYNNEISEKSEIFDDQFSVERPDGSNFTLKIRSTKLEDSAMYFCASIRGFQGDEQFFGPGTRLTVL.

The chain uses TRBV20-1 and TRBJ2-4; TRBD1 matches 8 bases. The J call is uncertain, as TRBJ2-7 better fits the DNA end. CDR3 length: 15 amino acids. Germline V CDR1 and CDR2: DFQATT, SNEGSKA (reference sequence). CDR3 in amino acids: CSARVRQGSTHEQYF. The CDR3 region has the DNA TGCAGTGCTAGGGTTCGACAGGGGAGTACCCACGAGCAGTACTTC.

The rearrangement uses TRBV4-2 and TRBJ2-3; the match to TRBD2 covers 11 bases. This CDR3 has 16 amino acids. Trimming cost V 4 bases and J 4 bases; bases outside gene matches: 7. CDR1 and CDR2 from the germline V gene are LGHNA and YNFKEQ. CDR3 nucleotide sequence: TGTGCCAGCAGCCTCCGGACTAGCGGGCCCCCAGATACGCAGTATTTT. This translates into CASSLRTSGPPDTQYF.

The chain employs TRBV28 and TRBJ1-4, with 8 bases aligning to TRBD1. The V gene's germline CDR1 is MDHEN and CDR2 SYDVKM. Losses at the gene ends were 3 bases for V and 7 bases for J; bases not matched to a gene: 13. CDR3 length equals 17 residues. The CDR3, as DNA: TGTGCCAGCAGTTTGGGACTCAGGGGGCGTATAGGTGAAAAACTGTTTTTT. This encodes CASSLGLRGRIGEKLFF.

The gene calls are TRBV28 and TRBJ2-1; maybe TRBD1 (5 bases). Gene TRBJ2-7 matches the end of the DNA better, so the J call may be wrong. The length of the CDR3 is 13 residues. The germline V gene has CDR1 MDHEN and CDR2 SYDVKM. CDR3 residues: CASSPNRNNEQYF. Here the CDR3 DNA reads TGTGCCAGCAGTCCAAACAGGAACAATGAGCAGTACTTC.

The chain employs TRBV29-1 and TRBJ2-1; D is unresolved. Germline CDR1 reads SQVTM; CDR2 reads ANQGSEA. CDR3 length: 10 residues. Trimming stripped 4 bases from V and 12 bases from J, with 10 bases between. Here the CDR3 DNA reads TGCAGCGTTGGGTCTGTGCCGCAGTTCTTC. This gives the protein CSVGSVPQFF.

This clonotype was seen a handful of times. The genes are TRBV10-3 and TRBJ2-7, with D possibly TRBD2 on 5 matching bases. Between the trimmed V and J ends, which lost 4 bases and 4 bases, there was a span of 14 bases. CDR1 and CDR2 from the germline V gene are ENHRY and SYGVKD. The CDR3 length is 14 residues. Here the CDR3 DNA reads TGTGCCATCAGTGCTAACGGACTTGTATACGAGCAGTACTTC. Its protein is CAISANGLVYEQYF.

The rearrangement joins TRBV3-1 to TRBJ1-2, with a possible D match to TRBD1 (5 bases). V gave up 0 bases and J gave up 8 bases, with 13 bases separating them. The germline gives CDR1 LGHDT, CDR2 YNNKEL (reference sequence). The CDR3 runs 14 residues. This CDR3 reads CASSQDEGRDGYTF. The CDR3 bases are TGTGCCAGCAGCCAAGATGAGGGTAGGGACGGCTACACCTTC.

The chain combines TRBV12-3 or TRBV12-4 with TRBJ2-5, with D tentatively TRBD1 (6 bases). The J call may be in error: the DNA end matches TRBJ2-7 better. CDR3 length equals 15 residues. CDR3 residues: CASTQTDSLNPEQYF. CDR3 bases: TGTGCCAGCACTCAAACGGACAGCCTTAATCCCGAGCAGTACTTC.